This T cell receptor beta chain stems from a study of tissue T cells after allogeneic stem cell transplantation. At the level of the study: Of the grafts for graft-versus-host disease patients, several were unmodified and three CD34-selected. Every graft-versus-host disease patient had gastrointestinal disease and got several lines of graft-versus-host disease therapy.

As for this clone: Its antigen remains unknown.

Study results and caveats: Motif-based clustering found tissue-specific repertoire signatures shared across patients, though few clones were shared.

Produced via immunoSEQ multiplex PCR; TCRdb's table is partial and in-frame only. Among 25,000 to 30,000 clones, around 86% were seen once, and the ten largest hold roughly 3.6%. This CDR3 comprises 18 residues. The ends lost 2 bases at V and 5 bases at J; junction bases unmatched: 13. From germline, CDR1 is SGHVS and CDR2 FNYEAQ. The source was blood, collected before transplantation. The source of this sequence is a woman aged 18-49 years who later had graft-versus-host disease after an allogeneic stem cell transplant. The chain carries TRBV7-6 and TRBJ2-5; 11 bases are shared with TRBD2. The CDR3 reads CASSLLWVNSGREETQYF. Written as DNA, the CDR3 is TGTGCCAGCAGCTTATTGTGGGTGAATAGCGGGAGGGAGGAGACCCAGTACTTC.